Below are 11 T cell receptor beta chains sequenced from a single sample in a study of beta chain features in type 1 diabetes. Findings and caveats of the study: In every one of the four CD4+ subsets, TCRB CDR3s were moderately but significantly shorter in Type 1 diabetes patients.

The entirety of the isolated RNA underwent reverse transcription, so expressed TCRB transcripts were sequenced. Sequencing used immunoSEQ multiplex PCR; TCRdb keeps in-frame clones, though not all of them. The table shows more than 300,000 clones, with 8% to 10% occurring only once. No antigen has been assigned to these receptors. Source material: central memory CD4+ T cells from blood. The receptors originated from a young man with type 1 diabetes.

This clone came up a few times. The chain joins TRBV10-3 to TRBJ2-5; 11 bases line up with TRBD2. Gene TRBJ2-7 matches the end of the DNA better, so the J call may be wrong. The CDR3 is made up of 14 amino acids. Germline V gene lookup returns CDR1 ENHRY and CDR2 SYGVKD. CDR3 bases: TGTGCCATCAGCCCTGGGACTAGCGGCTACGAGCAGTACTTC. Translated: CAISPGTSGYEQYF.

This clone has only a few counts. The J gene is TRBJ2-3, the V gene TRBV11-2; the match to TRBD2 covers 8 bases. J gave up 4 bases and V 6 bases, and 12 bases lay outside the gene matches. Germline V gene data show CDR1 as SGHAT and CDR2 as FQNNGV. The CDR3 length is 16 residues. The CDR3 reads CASRRFQGLVPDTQYF. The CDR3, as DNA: TGTGCCAGCAGACGTTTCCAGGGACTAGTCCCAGATACGCAGTATTTT.

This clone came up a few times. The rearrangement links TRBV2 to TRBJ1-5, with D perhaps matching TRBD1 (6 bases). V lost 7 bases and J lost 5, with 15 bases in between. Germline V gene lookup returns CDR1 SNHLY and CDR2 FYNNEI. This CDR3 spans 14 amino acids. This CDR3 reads CASNYRRTDQPQHF. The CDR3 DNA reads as TGTGCCAGCAATTACCGACGGACAGATCAGCCCCAGCATTTT.

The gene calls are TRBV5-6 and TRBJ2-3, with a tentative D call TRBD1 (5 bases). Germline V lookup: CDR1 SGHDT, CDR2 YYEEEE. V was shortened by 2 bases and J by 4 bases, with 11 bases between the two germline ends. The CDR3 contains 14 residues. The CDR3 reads CASSLSMTADTQYF. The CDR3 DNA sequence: TGTGCCAGCAGCTTATCGATGACAGCAGATACGCAGTATTTT.

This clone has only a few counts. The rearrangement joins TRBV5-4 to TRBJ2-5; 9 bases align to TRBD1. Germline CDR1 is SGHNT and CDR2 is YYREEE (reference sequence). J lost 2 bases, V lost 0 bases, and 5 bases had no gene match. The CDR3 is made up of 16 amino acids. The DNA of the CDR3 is TGTGCCAGCAGCTTGGCCCCCGGGACAGGGCAAGAGACCCAGTACTTC. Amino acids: CASSLAPGTGQETQYF.

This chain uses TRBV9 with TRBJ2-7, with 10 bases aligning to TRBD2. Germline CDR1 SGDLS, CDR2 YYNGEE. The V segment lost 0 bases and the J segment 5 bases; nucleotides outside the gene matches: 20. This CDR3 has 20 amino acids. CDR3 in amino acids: CASSVGLRTGASGRNNEQYF. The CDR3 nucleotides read TGTGCCAGCAGCGTAGGGCTCAGGACGGGGGCTAGCGGGAGAAATAACGAGCAGTACTTC.

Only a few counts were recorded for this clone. CDR3: CASSLRRASGELFF. Here the CDR3 DNA reads TGTGCCAGCAGCCTCCGGAGGGCGAGCGGGGAGCTGTTTTTT. The rearrangement uses TRBV7-3 and TRBJ2-2; perhaps TRBD2 as D (6 bases). The V gene's germline CDR1 is SGHTA and CDR2 FQGTGA. The CDR3 is made up of 14 amino acids. V was cut by 5 bases and J by 7 bases, with 14 bases left in between.

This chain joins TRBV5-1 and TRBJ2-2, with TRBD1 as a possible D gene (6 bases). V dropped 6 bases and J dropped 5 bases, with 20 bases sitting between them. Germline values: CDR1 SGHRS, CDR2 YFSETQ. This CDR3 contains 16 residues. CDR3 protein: CASTQKQGSGTGELFF. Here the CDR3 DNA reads TGCGCCAGCACCCAAAAACAGGGAAGTGGGACCGGGGAGCTGTTTTTT.

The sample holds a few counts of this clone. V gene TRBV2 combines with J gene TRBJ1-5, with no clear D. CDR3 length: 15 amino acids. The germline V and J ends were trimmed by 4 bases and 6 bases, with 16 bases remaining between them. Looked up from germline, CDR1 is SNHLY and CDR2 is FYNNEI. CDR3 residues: CASSVGGRSRQPQHF. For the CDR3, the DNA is TGTGCCAGCAGTGTGGGCGGGCGAAGTCGTCAGCCCCAGCATTTT.

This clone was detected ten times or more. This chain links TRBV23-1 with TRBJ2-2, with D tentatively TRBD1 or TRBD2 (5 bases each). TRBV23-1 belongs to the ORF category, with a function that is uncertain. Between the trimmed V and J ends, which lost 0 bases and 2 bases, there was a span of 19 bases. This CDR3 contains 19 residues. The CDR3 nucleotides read TGCGCCAGCAGTCAATCTTTGCCCCGGGACCGACAAAACACCGGGGAGCTGTTTTTT. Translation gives CASSQSLPRDRQNTGELFF.

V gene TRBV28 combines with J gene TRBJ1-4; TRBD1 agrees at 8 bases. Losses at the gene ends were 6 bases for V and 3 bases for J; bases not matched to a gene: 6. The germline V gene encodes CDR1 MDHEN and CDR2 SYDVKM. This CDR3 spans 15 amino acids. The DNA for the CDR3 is TGTGCCAGCAGGACCACACAGGGGGCTAATGAAAAACTGTTTTTT. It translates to CASRTTQGANEKLFF.